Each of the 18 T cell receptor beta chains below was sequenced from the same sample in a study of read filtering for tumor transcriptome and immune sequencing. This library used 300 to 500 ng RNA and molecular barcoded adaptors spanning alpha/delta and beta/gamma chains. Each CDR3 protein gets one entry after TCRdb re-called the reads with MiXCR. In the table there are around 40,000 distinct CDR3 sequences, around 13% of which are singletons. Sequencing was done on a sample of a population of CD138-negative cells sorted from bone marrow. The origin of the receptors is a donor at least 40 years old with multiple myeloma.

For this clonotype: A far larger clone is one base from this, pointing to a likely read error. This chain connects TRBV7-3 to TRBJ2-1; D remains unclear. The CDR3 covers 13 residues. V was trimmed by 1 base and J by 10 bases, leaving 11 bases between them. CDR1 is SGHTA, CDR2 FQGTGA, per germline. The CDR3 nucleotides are TGTGCCAGCAGCTTAATTGCTCTTGGGGAGCAGTTCTTC. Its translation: CASSLIALGEQFF.

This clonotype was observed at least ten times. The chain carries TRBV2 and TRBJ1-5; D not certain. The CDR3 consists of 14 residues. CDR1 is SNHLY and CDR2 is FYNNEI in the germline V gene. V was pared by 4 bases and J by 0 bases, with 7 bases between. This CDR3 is CASSVTYSNQPQHF. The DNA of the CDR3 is TGTGCCAGCAGTGTCACTTATAGCAATCAGCCCCAGCATTTT.

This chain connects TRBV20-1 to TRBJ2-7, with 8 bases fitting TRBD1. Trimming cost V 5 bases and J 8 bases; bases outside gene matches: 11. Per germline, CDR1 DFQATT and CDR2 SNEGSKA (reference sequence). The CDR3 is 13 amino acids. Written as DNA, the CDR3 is TGCAGTGCTTCCCTCGGGACAGGCCTGAAGCAGTACTTC. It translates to CSASLGTGLKQYF.

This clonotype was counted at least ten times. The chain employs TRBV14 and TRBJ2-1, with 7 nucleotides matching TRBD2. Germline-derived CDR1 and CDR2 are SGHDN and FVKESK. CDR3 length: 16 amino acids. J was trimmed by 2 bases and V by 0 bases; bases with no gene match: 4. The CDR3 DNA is TGTGCCAGCAGCCAAGAGGGCCTAGCGGCCTACAATGAGCAGTTCTTC. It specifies CASSQEGLAAYNEQFF.

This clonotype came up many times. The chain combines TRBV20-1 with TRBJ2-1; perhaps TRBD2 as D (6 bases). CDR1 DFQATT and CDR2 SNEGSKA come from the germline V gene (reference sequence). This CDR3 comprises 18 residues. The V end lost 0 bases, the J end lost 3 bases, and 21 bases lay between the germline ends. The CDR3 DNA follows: TGCAGTGCTAGAGATCTGGCGGGAAGGCGTCGGGGCTACAATGAGCAGTTCTTC. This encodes CSARDLAGRRRGYNEQFF.

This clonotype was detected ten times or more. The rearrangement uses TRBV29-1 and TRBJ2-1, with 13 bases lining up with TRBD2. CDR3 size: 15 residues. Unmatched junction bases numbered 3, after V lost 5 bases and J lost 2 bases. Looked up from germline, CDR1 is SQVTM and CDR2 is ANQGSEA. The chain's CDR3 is CSVQTSGGPYNEQFF. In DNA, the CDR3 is TGCAGCGTTCAGACTAGCGGGGGGCCCTACAATGAGCAGTTCTTC.

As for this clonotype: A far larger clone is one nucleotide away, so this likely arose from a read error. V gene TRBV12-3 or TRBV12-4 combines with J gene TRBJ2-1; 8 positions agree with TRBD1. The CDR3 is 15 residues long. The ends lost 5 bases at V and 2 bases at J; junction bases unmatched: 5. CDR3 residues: CASSPSRGPYNEQFF. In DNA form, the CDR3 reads TGTGCCAGCAGTCCGTCCAGGGGGCCCTACAATGAGCAGTTCTTC.

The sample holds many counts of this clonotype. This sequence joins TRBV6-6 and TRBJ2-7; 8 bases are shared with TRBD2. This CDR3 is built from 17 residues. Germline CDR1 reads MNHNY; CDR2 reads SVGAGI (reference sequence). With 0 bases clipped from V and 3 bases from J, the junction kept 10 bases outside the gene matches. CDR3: CASSYSFPPSGRYEQYF. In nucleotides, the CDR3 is TGTGCCAGCAGTTACTCGTTTCCGCCTAGCGGGCGCTACGAGCAGTACTTC.

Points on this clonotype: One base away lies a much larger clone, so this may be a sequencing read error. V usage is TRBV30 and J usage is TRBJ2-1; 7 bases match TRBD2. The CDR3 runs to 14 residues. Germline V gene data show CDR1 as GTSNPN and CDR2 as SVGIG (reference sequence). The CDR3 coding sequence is TGTGCCTGGAGTGGGACTAGAAGGGGCAATGTGCAGTTCTTC. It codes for CAWSGTRRGNVQFF.

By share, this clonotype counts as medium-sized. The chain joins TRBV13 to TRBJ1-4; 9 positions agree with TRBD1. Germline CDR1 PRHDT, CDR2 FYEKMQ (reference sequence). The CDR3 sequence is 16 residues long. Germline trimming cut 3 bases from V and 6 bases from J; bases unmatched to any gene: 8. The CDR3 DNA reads TGTGCCAGCAGCTTCCGGACAGGGGAGCAAGATGAAAAACTGTTTTTT. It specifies CASSFRTGEQDEKLFF.

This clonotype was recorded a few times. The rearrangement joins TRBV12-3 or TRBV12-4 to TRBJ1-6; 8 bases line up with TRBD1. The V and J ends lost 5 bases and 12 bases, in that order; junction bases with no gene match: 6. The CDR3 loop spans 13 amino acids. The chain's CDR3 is CASSRRGLGPLHF. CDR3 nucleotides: TGTGCCAGCAGTCGCAGGGGGCTGGGACCCCTCCACTTT.

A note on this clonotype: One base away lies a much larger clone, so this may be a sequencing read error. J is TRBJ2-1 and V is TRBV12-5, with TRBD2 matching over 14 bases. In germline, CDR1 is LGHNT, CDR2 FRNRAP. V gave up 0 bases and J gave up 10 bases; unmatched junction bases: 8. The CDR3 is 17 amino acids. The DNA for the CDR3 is TGTGCTAGTGGTTTGGTACCTTGGACTAGCGGGAGGAAAGAGCAGTTCTTC. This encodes CASGLVPWTSGRKEQFF.

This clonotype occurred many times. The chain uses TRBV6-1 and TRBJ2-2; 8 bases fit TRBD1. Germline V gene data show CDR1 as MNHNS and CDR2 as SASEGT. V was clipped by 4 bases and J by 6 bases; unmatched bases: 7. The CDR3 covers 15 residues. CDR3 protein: CASSGQGLGAGELFF. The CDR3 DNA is TGTGCCAGCAGTGGACAGGGGCTAGGCGCCGGGGAGCTGTTTTTT.

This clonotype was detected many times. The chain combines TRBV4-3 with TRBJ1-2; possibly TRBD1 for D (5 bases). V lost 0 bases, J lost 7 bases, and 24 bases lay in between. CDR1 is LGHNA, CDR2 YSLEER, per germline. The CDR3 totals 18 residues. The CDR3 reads CASSQDLGRDGIISGYTF. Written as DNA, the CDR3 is TGCGCCAGCAGCCAAGATCTGGGTCGGGACGGCATAATTTCTGGCTACACCTTC.

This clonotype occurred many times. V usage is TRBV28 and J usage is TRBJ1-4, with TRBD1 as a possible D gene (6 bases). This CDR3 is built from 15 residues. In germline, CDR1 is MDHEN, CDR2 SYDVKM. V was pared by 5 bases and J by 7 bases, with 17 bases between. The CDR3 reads CASSTLGGAGEKLFF. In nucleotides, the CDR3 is TGTGCCAGCAGTACTCTCGGGGGCGCGGGTGAAAAACTGTTTTTT.

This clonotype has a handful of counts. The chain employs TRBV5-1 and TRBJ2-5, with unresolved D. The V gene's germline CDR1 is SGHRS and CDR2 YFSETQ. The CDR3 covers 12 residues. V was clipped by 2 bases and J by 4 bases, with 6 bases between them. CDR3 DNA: TGCGCCAGCAGCTTTGGGGTAGAGACCCAGTACTTC. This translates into CASSFGVETQYF. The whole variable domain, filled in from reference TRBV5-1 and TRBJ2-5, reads KAGVTQTPRYLIKTRGQQVTLSCSPISGHRSVSWYQQTPGQGLQFLFEYFSETQRNKGNFPGRFSGRQFSNSRSEMNVSTLELGDSALYLCASSFGVETQYFGPGTRLLVL.

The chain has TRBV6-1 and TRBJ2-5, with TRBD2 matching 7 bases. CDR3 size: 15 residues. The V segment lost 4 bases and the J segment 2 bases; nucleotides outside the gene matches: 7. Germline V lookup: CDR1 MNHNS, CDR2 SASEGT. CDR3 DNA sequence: TGTGCCAGCAGTGCCGTTAGGGGAGGGCAAGAGACCCAGTACTTC. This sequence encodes CASSAVRGGQETQYF.

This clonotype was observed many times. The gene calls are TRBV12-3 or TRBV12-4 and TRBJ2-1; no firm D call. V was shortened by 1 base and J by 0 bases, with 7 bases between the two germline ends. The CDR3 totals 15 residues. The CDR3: CASSLDLSSYNEQFF. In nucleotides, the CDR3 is TGTGCCAGCAGTTTAGACCTCAGCTCCTACAATGAGCAGTTCTTC.